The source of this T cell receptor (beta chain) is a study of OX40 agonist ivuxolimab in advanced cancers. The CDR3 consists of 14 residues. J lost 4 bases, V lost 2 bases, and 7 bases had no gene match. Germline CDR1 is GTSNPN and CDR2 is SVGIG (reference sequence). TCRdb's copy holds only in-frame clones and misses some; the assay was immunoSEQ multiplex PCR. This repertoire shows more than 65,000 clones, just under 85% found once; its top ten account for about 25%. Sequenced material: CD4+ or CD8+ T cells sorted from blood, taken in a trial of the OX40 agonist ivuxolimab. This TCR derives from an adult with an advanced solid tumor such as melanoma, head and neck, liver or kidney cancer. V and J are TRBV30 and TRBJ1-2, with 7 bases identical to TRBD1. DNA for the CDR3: TGTGCCTGGAGTCTTAGCTGGGACAGCTATGGCTACACCTTC. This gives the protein CAWSLSWDSYGYTF.